A single sample is the source of the 20 T cell receptor beta chains below, sequenced in a study of blood T cell repertoires in COVID-19. The table came from immunoSEQ multiplex PCR; TCRdb's copy has only in-frame clones and leaves some out. The repertoire holds some 670,000 clones, with about 90% as singletons. Source material: peripheral blood. These receptors all stem from a woman aged 18-29 years with acute or convalescent COVID-19.

The chain is built from TRBV6-5 and TRBJ2-3; 8 positions agree with TRBD1. V trimming: 0 bases; J trimming: 10 bases; junction bases outside the gene matches: 3. Germline values: CDR1 MNHEY, CDR2 SVGAGI. CDR3 length: 13 amino acids. For the CDR3, the DNA is TGTGCCAGCAGTTACTCGACAGGGGAGGCGCAGTATTTT. Translated: CASSYSTGEAQYF.

The rearrangement uses TRBV5-1 and TRBJ1-3, with 7 bases identical to TRBD1. The CDR3 covers 16 residues. Germline V gives CDR1 SGHRS, CDR2 YFSETQ. The V segment lost 5 bases and the J segment 2 bases; nucleotides outside the gene matches: 10. CDR3 DNA: TGCGCCAGCAGGCGGGGGGGCGGACAGGCTGGAAACACCATATATTTT. This gives the protein CASRRGGGQAGNTIYF.

About this clone: The sample has other DNA sequences that encode this CDR3 too. In nucleotides, the CDR3 is TGTGCCAGCAGCTTAGCCAGGGGCGACGAGCAGTACTTC. Translation: CASSLARGDEQYF. The genes are TRBV7-2 and TRBJ2-7, with D possibly matching TRBD1 (6 bases). Germline V gene data show CDR1 as SGHTA and CDR2 as FQGNSA. Trimming left V 0 bases short and J 5 bases short, with 8 bases between. The CDR3 extends over 13 amino acids.

The chain employs TRBV30 and TRBJ1-4; TRBD1 matches at 7 bases. V gave up 2 bases and J gave up 4 bases; unmatched junction bases: 16. The CDR3 consists of 18 residues. Germline V lookup: CDR1 GTSNPN, CDR2 SVGIG (reference sequence). The chain's CDR3 is CAWSKGQQVIRGNEKLFF. CDR3 DNA sequence: TGTGCCTGGAGTAAGGGACAGCAGGTTATTCGGGGTAATGAAAAACTGTTTTTT.

The chain uses TRBV18 and TRBJ2-3, with 7 bases lining up with TRBD1. There are 16 residues in the CDR3. J was trimmed by 1 base and V by 2 bases; bases with no gene match: 6. From germline, CDR1 is KGHSH and CDR2 LQKENI. This chain's CDR3 is CASSPRKTGGTDTQYF. CDR3 DNA sequence: TGTGCCAGCTCACCAAGAAAAACAGGGGGCACAGATACGCAGTATTTT.

The J gene is TRBJ2-5, the V gene TRBV29-1; 8 bases map to TRBD1. V shed 7 bases and J 4 bases; nucleotides not matched to a gene: 14. Germline CDR1 and CDR2: SQVTM and ANQGSEA. The CDR3 has 15 amino acids. In nucleotides, the CDR3 is TGCAGCGCCCCGGCAGGGGGCCCGGAGGTAGAGACCCAGTACTTC. Protein product: CSAPAGGPEVETQYF.

This clone came up a few times. The chain has TRBV5-1 and TRBJ1-4, with D perhaps matching TRBD1 (5 bases). The germline V and J ends were trimmed by 0 bases and 7 bases, with 13 bases remaining between them. The CDR3 sequence is 15 residues long. CDR1 SGHRS and CDR2 YFSETQ come from the germline V gene. CDR3 nucleotides: TGCGCCAGCAGCTTGGAGGGGTCTAGGGCTGAAAAACTGTTTTTT. Translated: CASSLEGSRAEKLFF.

Note on this clone: Within the sample, other DNA sequences also encode this same CDR3. This chain links TRBV11-2 with TRBJ2-5, with unresolved D. This CDR3 comprises 13 residues. Germline loops: CDR1 SGHAT, CDR2 FQNNGV. V was cut by 0 bases and J by 2 bases, with 4 bases left in between. The CDR3 region has the DNA TGTGCCAGCAGCTTAGACAGGCAAGAGACCCAGTACTTC. It translates to CASSLDRQETQYF.

The genes are TRBV12-5 and TRBJ2-7; D is perhaps TRBD1 (5 bases). The CDR3 contains 15 residues. Germline lookup yields CDR1 LGHNT and CDR2 FRNRAP. Trimming stripped 7 bases from V and 3 bases from J, with 19 bases between. CDR3 in amino acids: CASAATYDRDYEQYF. The CDR3 coding sequence is TGTGCTAGTGCCGCCACATATGACAGAGACTACGAGCAGTACTTC.

On this clone itself: The same CDR3 also results from other DNA sequences found in this sample. The chain couples TRBV4-1 to TRBJ1-3; the D is unclear. The CDR3 runs 15 residues. V was trimmed by 3 bases and J by 0 bases, leaving 9 bases between them. Germline values: CDR1 MGHRA, CDR2 YSYEKL. CDR3 in DNA: TGCGCCAGCAGCCAGGATCCGGGCTCTGGAAACACCATATATTTT. As protein: CASSQDPGSGNTIYF.

The rearrangement links TRBV12-3 or TRBV12-4 to TRBJ2-5; D remains ambiguous. V was trimmed by 4 bases and J by 3 bases, leaving 3 bases between them. The CDR3 covers 11 residues. The CDR3 reads CASSSEETQYF. CDR3 DNA: TGTGCCAGCAGTTCCGAAGAGACCCAGTACTTC.

The chain combines TRBV4-1 with TRBJ2-7, with 9 positions matching TRBD1. V trimming: 1 base; J trimming: 2 bases; junction bases outside the gene matches: 6. In germline, CDR1 is MGHRA, CDR2 YSYEKL. The CDR3 is made up of 16 amino acids. For the CDR3, the DNA is TGCGCCAGCAGCCAAGCGGCGACAGGGGGGCCCTACGAGCAGTACTTC. This translates into CASSQAATGGPYEQYF.

In this sample, this clone turned up once. V usage is TRBV18 and J usage is TRBJ2-1, with TRBD1 matching 9 bases. There are 15 residues in the CDR3. Germline assignment: CDR1 KGHSH and CDR2 LQKENI. The V segment lost 1 base and the J segment 9 bases; nucleotides outside the gene matches: 7. In DNA form, the CDR3 reads TGTGCCAGCTCACCACAGGGACAGGGCTTTGGTGAGCAGTTCTTC. Amino acid sequence: CASSPQGQGFGEQFF.

The chain joins TRBV19 to TRBJ2-3; TRBD2 is a possible D gene (5 bases). CDR3 size: 17 residues. V was trimmed by 3 bases and J by 3 bases, leaving 19 bases between them. Germline loops: CDR1 LNHDA, CDR2 SQIVND (reference sequence). CDR3 loop: CASSISVGFGKTDTQYF. CDR3 DNA: TGTGCCAGTAGTATTAGTGTGGGTTTCGGGAAGACAGATACGCAGTATTTT.

The genes are TRBV28 and TRBJ1-1; 8 bases match TRBD1. This CDR3 region has 16 residues. Per germline, CDR1 MDHEN and CDR2 SYDVKM. V was pared by 5 bases and J by 4 bases, with 12 bases of the junction left unmatched. The CDR3 nucleotides read TGTGCCAGCAGTCGACAGGGGTTAAGCTTGTTCACTGAAGCTTTCTTT. The encoded protein is CASSRQGLSLFTEAFF.

The chain carries TRBV9 and TRBJ1-1; D remains unclear. This CDR3 comprises 13 residues. Germline loops: CDR1 SGDLS, CDR2 YYNGEE. Trimming removed 4 bases from V and 0 bases from J, with 7 bases in between. CDR3 nucleotide sequence: TGTGCCAGCAGCAGAGGGTTGAACACTGAAGCTTTCTTT. Translating gives CASSRGLNTEAFF.

The chain combines TRBV29-1 with TRBJ1-2; D call uncertain. Deletions cut 5 bases from V and 3 bases from J, with 10 bases between. The CDR3 has 12 amino acids. Germline values: CDR1 SQVTM, CDR2 ANQGSEA. Written as DNA, the CDR3 is TGCAGCGTTCTAGGGAGTGACTATGGCTACACCTTC. The encoded protein is CSVLGSDYGYTF.

This clone was observed a single time. The chain uses TRBV18 and TRBJ1-5, with D possibly being TRBD1 (5 bases). The CDR3 length is 15 residues. CDR1 and CDR2 from the germline V gene are KGHSH and LQKENI. Trimming removed 5 bases at V and 1 base at J, with 12 bases between. CDR3 loop: CASSSWGESNQPQHF. The DNA of the CDR3 is TGTGCCAGCTCATCATGGGGGGAAAGCAATCAGCCCCAGCATTTT.

The chain has TRBV5-1 and TRBJ2-1; perhaps TRBD2 as D (5 bases). Trimming left V 5 bases short and J 7 bases short, with 13 bases between. This CDR3 is built from 13 residues. In germline, CDR1 is SGHRS, CDR2 YFSETQ. CDR3 sequence (DNA): TGCGCCAGCAGGGATTCTCCGGGAAATGAGCAGTTCTTC. It specifies CASRDSPGNEQFF.

The J gene is TRBJ2-7, the V gene TRBV6-5; weak D call: TRBD2 (5 bases). Trimming stripped 4 bases from V and 7 bases from J, with 8 bases between. The CDR3 has 11 amino acids. Germline CDR1 and CDR2: MNHEY and SVGAGI. The CDR3 DNA is TGTGCCAGCAGTTCATCGGGAGAGCAGTACTTC. Its translation is CASSSSGEQYF.